This T cell receptor (beta chain) was identified during a study of blood T cell repertoires in COVID-19. The wider study: T cells, B-cell-depleted T cells, or PBMCs supplied cDNA or gDNA.

Cohorts were based on clinical histories the participants reported. Donors of Cohort 3 who recovered were those that had two negative PCRs, clearance, or symptom resolution. Assay: immunoSEQ multiplex PCR; the TCRdb copy retains only in-frame clones and omits some. This sample yields a few hundred thousand clones, of which approximately 87% are seen a single time; approximately 1.2% belongs to the top ten. The V end lost 9 bases, the J end lost 5 bases, and 16 bases lay between the germline ends. Germline-derived CDR1 and CDR2 are SGHDN and FVKESK. This CDR3 contains 13 residues. The genes are TRBV14 and TRBJ1-1, with a possible D match to TRBD1 (5 bases). The receptor comes from a man aged 25 to 45 who had recovered from COVID-19. Sequencing was performed on PBMCs or T cells enriched from blood (not recorded which). CDR3 sequence reads: CASGTLAGTEAFF. The CDR3 nucleotides are TGTGCCAGTGGGACCCTGGCGGGAACTGAAGCTTTCTTT.